What follows is one TCR beta chain and its context. V shed 3 bases and J 10 bases; nucleotides not matched to a gene: 9. CDR1 is LGHDT, CDR2 YNNKEL, per germline (reference sequence). The CDR3 has 14 residues. This specimen comes from a study of blood T cell repertoires in COVID-19. On the study more broadly: Material from acute and convalescent COVID-19 was sourced from the United States, Italy and Spain.

Authors' processing steps: Reference gene primer amplification in the assay estimated nucleated cell counts. Method: immunoSEQ multiplex PCR; TCRdb's copy keeps in-frame clones and lacks some. V and J calls and clone size are those listed in that table; D and trimming were worked out from the DNA. The table shows some 38,000 clones, with roughly 80% occurring only once. Sequenced sample: peripheral blood. The chain joins TRBV3-1 (or the pseudogene TRBV3-2) to TRBJ1-1; TRBD1 agrees at 9 bases. This receptor was taken from a man in his 60s in a cohort sampled during active COVID-19. In DNA, the CDR3 is TGTGCCAGCAGCCAGGCCGGGACAGGGCTGACAGCTTTCTTT. This sequence encodes CASSQAGTGLTAFF.